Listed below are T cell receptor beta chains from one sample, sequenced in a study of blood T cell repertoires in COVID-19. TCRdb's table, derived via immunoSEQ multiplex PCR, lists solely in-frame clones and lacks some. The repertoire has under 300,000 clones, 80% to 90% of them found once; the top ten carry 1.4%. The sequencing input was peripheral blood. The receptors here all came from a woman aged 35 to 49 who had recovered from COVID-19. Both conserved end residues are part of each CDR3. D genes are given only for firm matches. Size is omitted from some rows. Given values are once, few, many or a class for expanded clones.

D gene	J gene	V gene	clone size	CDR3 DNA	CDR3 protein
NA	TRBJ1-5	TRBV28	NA	TGTGCCAGCAGTTTTGAGGGTTATAGCAATCAGCCCCAGCATTTT	CASSFEGYSNQPQHF
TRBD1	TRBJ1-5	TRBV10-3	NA	TGTGCCATCAGTATTGACAGGGAAGGTCAGCCCCAGCATTTT	CAISIDREGQPQHF
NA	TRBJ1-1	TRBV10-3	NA	TGTGCCATCAGTGAGTCGGGAGGGACGAACACTGAAGCTTTCTTT	CAISESGGTNTEAFF
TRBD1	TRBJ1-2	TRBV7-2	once	TGTGCCAGCACCCGATTTCGGGGACAGAGCTATGGCTACACCTTC	CASTRFRGQSYGYTF
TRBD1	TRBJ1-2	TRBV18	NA	TGTGCCAGCTCACCAGGGACAGGACCAAACTATGGCTACACCTTC	CASSPGTGPNYGYTF
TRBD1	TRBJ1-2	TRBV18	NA	TGTGCCAGCTCACAGGACAGGGTAGCCGGTGGCTACACCTTC	CASSQDRVAGGYTF
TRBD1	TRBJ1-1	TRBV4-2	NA	TGTGCCAGCAGCGCAGGGGGGAACACTGAAGCTTTCTTT	CASSAGGNTEAFF
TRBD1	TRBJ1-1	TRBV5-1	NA	TGCGCCAGCAGCTTAGGACAGGAGGGCACTGAAGCTTTCTTT	CASSLGQEGTEAFF
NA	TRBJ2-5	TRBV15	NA	TGTGCCACCAGCACAGAGGGGAGACATTACCAAGAGACCCAGTACTTC	CATSTEGRHYQETQYF
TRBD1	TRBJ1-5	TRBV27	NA	TGTGCCAGCAGACCAGGGACAGGGGTTCAGCCCCAGCATTTT	CASRPGTGVQPQHF
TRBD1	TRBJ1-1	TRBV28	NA	TGTGCCAGCAGTTCGATAGGCGGACAGGGATCTGAAGCTTTCTTT	CASSSIGGQGSEAFF
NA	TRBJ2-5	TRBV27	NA	TGTGCCAGCACCTCGGCTGGGGGCCCACTGTACTTC	CASTSAGGPLYF
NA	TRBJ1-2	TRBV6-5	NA	TGTGCCAGCAAAGCCGTTGTCTATGGCTACACCTTC	CASKAVVYGYTF
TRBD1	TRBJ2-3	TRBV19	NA	TGTGCCAGTAGTCGGCGACAGGGATCAGGAGATACGCAGTATTTT	CASSRRQGSGDTQYF
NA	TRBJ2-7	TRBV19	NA	TGTGCCAGTAGTATCCGTCAGGGCTCCTACGAGCAGTACTTC	CASSIRQGSYEQYF
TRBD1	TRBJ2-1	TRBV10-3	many	TGTGCCATCAGTGGGACAGGGTTGGATGAGCAGTTCTTC	CAISGTGLDEQFF
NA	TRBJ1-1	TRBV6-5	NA	TGTGCCAGCAGTCTACTCCAGGGAAAAGAAGCTTTCTTT	CASSLLQGKEAFF
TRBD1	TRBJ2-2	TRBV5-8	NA	TGTGCCAGCAGCTGGGACAGTTCGAACACCGGGGAGCTGTTTTTT	CASSWDSSNTGELFF
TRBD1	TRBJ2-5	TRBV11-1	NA	TGTGCCAGCAGATTGGGACAGGGCCAAGAGACCCAGTACTTC	CASRLGQGQETQYF
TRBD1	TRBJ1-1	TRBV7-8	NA	TGTGCCAGCAGCTTACCCGGGACAGGGGGCCCTGAAGCTTTCTTT	CASSLPGTGGPEAFF
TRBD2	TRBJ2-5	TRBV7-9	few	TGTGCCAGTTCTACCCGTCTAGCGGGGATCCAAGAGACCCAGTACTTC	CASSTRLAGIQETQYF
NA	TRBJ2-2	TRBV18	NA	TGTGCCAGCTCACCTAGCGGGAACACCGGGGAGCTGTTTTTT	CASSPSGNTGELFF
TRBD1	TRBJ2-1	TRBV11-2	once	TGTGCCAGCAGCTTAGTGAGTGGGACAGGGGGCACTGAGCAGTTCTTC	CASSLVSGTGGTEQFF
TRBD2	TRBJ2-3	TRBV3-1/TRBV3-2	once	TGTGCCAGCAGCCAAACGACTAGCGGGGGGGAAAGCACAGATACGCAGTATTTT	CASSQTTSGGESTDTQYF
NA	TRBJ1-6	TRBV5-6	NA	TGTGCCAGCAACGCGGGGGGCAATGCCTATAATTCACCCCTCCACTTT	CASNAGGNAYNSPLHF
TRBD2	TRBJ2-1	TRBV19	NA	TGTGCCAGTAGTCCTCGGGGACTAGCGGGGGGCTCCTACAATGAGCAGTTCTTC	CASSPRGLAGGSYNEQFF
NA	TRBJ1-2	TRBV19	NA	TGTGCCAGTAGTAAAGGACAGTACGTATATGGCTACACCTTC	CASSKGQYVYGYTF
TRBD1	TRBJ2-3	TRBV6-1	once	TGTGCCAGCAGTGACAGGGGGCCCACAGATACGCAGTATTTT	CASSDRGPTDTQYF
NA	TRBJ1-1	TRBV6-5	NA	TGTGCCAGCAGGAGGGGATTCGAGGGGGTCGAAGCTTTCTTT	CASRRGFEGVEAFF
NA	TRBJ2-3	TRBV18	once	TGTGCCAGCTCAGTCGGGGTCGACACAGATACGCAGTATTTT	CASSVGVDTDTQYF
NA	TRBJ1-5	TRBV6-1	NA	TGTGCCAGCAGTGAGGGGGGTAGCAATCAGCCCCAGCATTTT	CASSEGGSNQPQHF
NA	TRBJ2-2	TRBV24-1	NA	TGTGCCACCGAGGGGGCCGGGGAGCTGTTTTTT	CATEGAGELFF
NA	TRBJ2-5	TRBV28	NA	TGTGCCAGCGAGATGGCCCAGACTGGAGTGGAACAGACCCAGTACTTC	CASEMAQTGVEQTQYF
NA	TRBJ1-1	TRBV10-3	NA	TGTGCCATCAGTGTCGGGAGGGCGGGCACTGAAGCTTTCTTT	CAISVGRAGTEAFF
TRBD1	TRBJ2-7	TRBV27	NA	TGTGCCAGCAGTCCCGGACAGGGCTTCACCTACGAGCAGTACTTC	CASSPGQGFTYEQYF
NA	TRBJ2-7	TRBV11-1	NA	TGTGCCAGCAGCTTTCTACAGGGAAGCGAGCAGTACTTC	CASSFLQGSEQYF
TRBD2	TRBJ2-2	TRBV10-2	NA	TGCGCCAGCAGTGAGTGGACTAGCGGGGGGGCACCCGGGGAGCTGTTTTTT	CASSEWTSGGAPGELFF
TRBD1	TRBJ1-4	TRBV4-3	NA	TGCGCCAGCAGCCAAGATCAGGGGGCATGGGAAAAACTGTTTTTT	CASSQDQGAWEKLFF
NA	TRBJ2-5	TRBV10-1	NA	TGCGCCAGCAGATACACAGGACAGAAAAGGAAGGAGACCCAGTACTTC	CASRYTGQKRKETQYF
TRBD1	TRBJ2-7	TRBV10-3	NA	TGTGCCATCAGTGATCAGGGACAGGGGGATCCCTACGAGCAGTACTTC	CAISDQGQGDPYEQYF
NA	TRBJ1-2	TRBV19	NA	TGTGCCACTCAAACCCGAAGGGGGTCGGCTAACTATGGCTACACCTTC	CATQTRRGSANYGYTF
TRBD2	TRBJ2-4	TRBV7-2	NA	TGTGCCAGCAGCTTTCTGCGGGGGGCCCTGTCAAGCAAAAACATTCAGTACTTC	CASSFLRGALSSKNIQYF
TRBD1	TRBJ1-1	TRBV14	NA	TGTGCCAGCAGCCAAGGGACAGGGTTTTATGGTGAAGCTTTCTTT	CASSQGTGFYGEAFF
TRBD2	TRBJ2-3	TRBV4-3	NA	TGCGCCCCCCGCCGACTCGTAGGCGGGGGGACCACAGATACGCAGTATTTT	CAPRRLVGGGTTDTQYF
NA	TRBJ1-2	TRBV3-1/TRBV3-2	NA	TGTGCCAGCAGCCTACAGGGTGGCGGCTACACCTTC	CASSLQGGGYTF
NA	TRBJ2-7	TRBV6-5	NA	TGTGCCAGCGGATCCGGGACAATTTTTTACGAGCAGTACTTC	CASGSGTIFYEQYF
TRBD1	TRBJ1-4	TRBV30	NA	TGTGCCTGGAGTCCCGGGACAGGGGGTATCTCTAATGAAAAACTGTTTTTT	CAWSPGTGGISNEKLFF
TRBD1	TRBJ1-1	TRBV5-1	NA	TGCGCCAGCAGCTTGGTAGGGGGCGGCGGGAACGGTGAAGCTTTCTTT	CASSLVGGGGNGEAFF
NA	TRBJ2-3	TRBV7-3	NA	TGTGCCAGCGCGATGTCGGTAACAGATACGCAGTATTTT	CASAMSVTDTQYF
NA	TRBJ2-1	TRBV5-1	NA	TGCGCCAGCAGCTTGATCGCGGGGTCGTACAATGAGCAGTTCTTC	CASSLIAGSYNEQFF
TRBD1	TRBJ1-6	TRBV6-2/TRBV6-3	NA	TGTGCCAGCAGTTCCGGGACAGGCACAGTTTTTCGCTTT	CASSSGTGTVFRF
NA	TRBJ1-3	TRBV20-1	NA	TGCAGTGCTAGTGTGGGGGCTTTAGGTGGAAACACCATATATTTT	CSASVGALGGNTIYF
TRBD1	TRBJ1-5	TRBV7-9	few	TGTGCCAGCAGCTTAACAGGGGGCAATCAGCCCCAGCATTTT	CASSLTGGNQPQHF
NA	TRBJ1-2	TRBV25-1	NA	TGTGCCAGCAGTGGGAGTAGAGCTAACTATGGCTACACCTTC	CASSGSRANYGYTF